The 29 T cell receptor beta chains in this list originate from one sample, sequenced in a study of radiotherapy plus CTLA-4 blockade in lung cancer. This table comes from immunoSEQ multiplex PCR, and its TCRdb copy is limited to in-frame clones, with some not included. The sample shows 13,000 or so clones, about 86% of them seen only once. Material: peripheral blood, obtained from a patient treated with radiotherapy plus ipilimumab. These receptors originate from a human donor with non-small cell lung cancer that progressed on radiotherapy plus ipilimumab.

V gene TRBV5-5 combines with J gene TRBJ1-3; D gene uncertain. V lost 1 base, J lost 0 bases, and 5 bases lay in between. Per germline, CDR1 SGHKS and CDR2 YYEKEE (reference sequence). The length of the CDR3 is 14 residues. The CDR3 coding sequence is TGTGCCAGCAGCTTGCCAGCCTCTGGAAACACCATATATTTT. It is translated as CASSLPASGNTIYF.

The chain is built from TRBV5-1 and TRBJ2-3; 9 bases line up with TRBD2. Losses at the gene ends were 1 base for V and 4 bases for J; bases not matched to a gene: 4. This CDR3 is 15 amino acids long. Germline CDR1 SGHRS, CDR2 YFSETQ. CDR3 amino acids: CASSLSSGVADTQYF. The CDR3 nucleotides are TGCGCCAGCAGCTTGTCTAGCGGGGTGGCAGATACGCAGTATTTT.

The chain couples TRBV6-1 to TRBJ1-2, with TRBD1 as a possible D gene (6 bases). CDR1 is MNHNS, CDR2 SASEGT, per germline. Trimming stripped 7 bases from V and 10 bases from J, with 19 bases between. The CDR3 sequence is 13 residues long. The CDR3 protein is CASNYRVMANYTF. CDR3 DNA: TGTGCCAGCAACTACAGGGTTATGGCCAACTACACCTTC.

This chain links TRBV30 with TRBJ1-6; unclear D gene. Between the trimmed V and J ends, which lost 2 bases and 7 bases, there was a span of 6 bases. The germline CDR1 and CDR2 sequences are GTSNPN and SVGIG (reference sequence). This CDR3 comprises 12 residues. CDR3 sequence: CAWSKGNSPLHF. The CDR3 nucleotides read TGTGCCTGGAGTAAGGGCAATTCACCCCTCCACTTT.

This chain connects TRBV7-2 to TRBJ1-5; D remains ambiguous. V lost 5 bases and J lost 7, with 9 bases in between. Germline CDR1 is SGHTA and CDR2 is FQGNSA. The CDR3 extends over 12 amino acids. This chain's CDR3 is CASSTGRQPQHF. In DNA, the CDR3 is TGTGCCAGCAGCACCGGACGGCAGCCCCAGCATTTT.

The chain links TRBV5-1 to TRBJ1-5; TRBD1 matches at 8 bases. Per germline, CDR1 SGHRS and CDR2 YFSETQ. The junction had 2 bases not matched to a gene; V was cut back by 2 bases and J by 4 bases. The CDR3 consists of 14 residues. The CDR3 DNA reads as TGCGCCAGCAGCTTCGGGGACAGGAATCAGCCCCAGCATTTT. Translating gives CASSFGDRNQPQHF.

This clone appeared a single time. The CDR3: CASSILGTSYEQFF. The CDR3 nucleotides are TGTGCCAGTAGTATACTGGGGACTAGCTATGAGCAGTTCTTC. The J gene is TRBJ2-1, the V gene TRBV19; 9 bases agree with TRBD2. The CDR3 sequence is 14 residues long. The germline V gene has CDR1 LNHDA and CDR2 SQIVND (reference sequence). V lost 2 bases, J lost 8 bases, and 4 bases stayed unmatched.

The V and J genes are TRBV7-9 and TRBJ2-7; D remains unclear. Trimming took 2 bases from V and 2 from J, leaving 4 bases between them. This CDR3 comprises 12 residues. Germline loops: CDR1 SEHNR, CDR2 FQNEAQ (reference sequence). Written as DNA, the CDR3 is TGTGCCAGCAGCTTAAGTCCCTACGAGCAGTACTTC. This codes for CASSLSPYEQYF.

The chain joins TRBV9 to TRBJ2-7; 7 nucleotides agree with TRBD2. The CDR3 loop spans 15 amino acids. The germline CDR1 and CDR2 sequences are SGDLS and YYNGEE. The V and J ends lost 0 bases and 2 bases, in that order; junction bases with no gene match: 5. The CDR3 coding sequence is TGTGCCAGCAGCGTAGAGTGGGGGGGAACCTACGAGCAGTACTTC. Translating it yields CASSVEWGGTYEQYF.

This clone has a handful of counts. The chain combines TRBV10-2 with TRBJ1-1, with no clear D. The germline V gene encodes CDR1 WSHSY and CDR2 SAAADI. This CDR3 is built from 14 residues. V was shortened by 4 bases and J by 1 base, with 10 bases between the two germline ends. DNA for the CDR3: TGCGCCAGCAGTGGTGCACAGAAGAACACTGAAGCTTTCTTT. The encoded protein is CASSGAQKNTEAFF.

Written as DNA, the CDR3 is TGTGCCAGCAGGGGAGGACAGTCGCTAGTGGGCTACACCTTC. It codes for CASRGGQSLVGYTF. The chain recombines TRBV6-5 with TRBJ1-2, with a possible D match to TRBD1 (6 bases). The CDR3 runs 14 residues. Germline loops: CDR1 MNHEY, CDR2 SVGAGI. V dropped 6 bases and J dropped 8 bases, with 19 bases sitting between them.

In this sample, this clone turned up a few times. This chain links TRBV6-5 with TRBJ2-1; either TRBD1 or TRBD2 may supply D (5 bases each). CDR1 is MNHEY, CDR2 SVGAGI, per germline. CDR3 size: 13 residues. V lost 6 bases, J lost 4 bases, and 10 bases lay in between. CDR3 in DNA: TGTGCCAGCAGGGGACGGCTTTACAATGAGCAGTTCTTC. As protein: CASRGRLYNEQFF.

The rearrangement links TRBV27 to TRBJ2-7; TRBD2 aligns across 11 bases. Germline trimming cut 5 bases from V and 7 bases from J; bases unmatched to any gene: 13. The CDR3 spans 16 residues. Germline CDR1 reads MNHEY; CDR2 reads SMNVEV (reference sequence). The CDR3 region is CASSPGLRLAGKEQYF. In DNA, the CDR3 is TGTGCCAGCAGTCCCGGGTTAAGACTAGCGGGGAAGGAGCAGTACTTC.

The chain couples TRBV13 to TRBJ1-2, with 8 positions matching TRBD1. Trimming at V came to 4 bases and at J to 0 bases, leaving 7 bases not matched to a gene. The CDR3 is 16 amino acids. CDR1 is PRHDT and CDR2 is FYEKMQ in the germline V gene (reference sequence). The CDR3 DNA reads as TGTGCCAGCAGCTCAGGCGGACAGGGAGCTAACTATGGCTACACCTTC. Its protein product is CASSSGGQGANYGYTF.

The V and J genes are TRBV10-3 and TRBJ2-5; D uncertain. From germline, CDR1 is ENHRY and CDR2 SYGVKD. This CDR3 has 17 residues. V lost 0 bases and J 0 bases, leaving 14 bases between the germline ends. The CDR3 DNA reads as TGTGCCATCAGTGAGTCAGAAGGTAGTCCTTACCAAGAGACCCAGTACTTC. Translation gives CAISESEGSPYQETQYF.

This clone was recorded once. The genes are TRBV5-1 and TRBJ2-7; tentatively, D is TRBD1 or TRBD2 (5 bases each). The CDR3 extends over 15 amino acids. Looked up from germline, CDR1 is SGHRS and CDR2 is YFSETQ. The V end lost 3 bases, the J end lost 0 bases, and 13 bases lay between the germline ends. CDR3 residues: CASSWGDRSSYEQYF. CDR3 in DNA: TGCGCCAGCAGCTGGGGAGACAGAAGCTCCTACGAGCAGTACTTC.

The CDR3 DNA sequence: TGTGCCAGCAGAACTAACGGTGGGTTGGGCTATGGCTACACCTTC. Translation: CASRTNGGLGYGYTF. This chain joins TRBV6-6 and TRBJ1-2; no clear D gene. V was shortened by 6 bases and J by 4 bases, with 18 bases between the two germline ends. The CDR3 runs 15 residues. From germline, CDR1 is MNHNY and CDR2 SVGAGI (reference sequence).

This chain joins TRBV6-4 and TRBJ2-3; 10 nucleotides match TRBD2. The CDR3 runs to 15 residues. The junction had 4 bases not matched to a gene; V was cut back by 6 bases and J by 1 base. In germline, CDR1 is MRHNA, CDR2 SNTAGT. CDR3 region: CASSYGTSGTDTQYF. CDR3 sequence (DNA): TGTGCCAGCAGCTACGGGACTAGCGGCACAGATACGCAGTATTTT.

This clone turned up a few times. The sample holds other DNA sequences that translate to the same CDR3. CDR3: CASSIGQGYGYTF. DNA of the CDR3: TGTGCCAGTAGTATAGGCCAGGGATACGGCTACACCTTC. This sequence joins TRBV19 and TRBJ1-2, with D tentatively TRBD1 (5 bases). The V and J ends lost 1 base and 8 bases respectively, with 11 bases between them. The CDR3 length is 13 residues. Per germline, CDR1 LNHDA and CDR2 SQIVND (reference sequence).

J is TRBJ1-4 and V is TRBV7-9; 10 bases agree with TRBD1. The germline V gene encodes CDR1 SEHNR and CDR2 FQNEAQ (reference sequence). J gave up 5 bases and V 5 bases, and 2 bases lay outside the gene matches. The CDR3 totals 14 residues. CDR3 protein: CASSRDRGNEKLFF. The CDR3 bases are TGTGCCAGCAGCCGGGACAGGGGCAATGAAAAACTGTTTTTT. Using reference TRBV7-9 and TRBJ1-4 for the parts outside the CDR3, the full variable domain is DTGVSQNPRHKITKRGQNVTFRCDPISEHNRLYWYRQTLGQGPEFLTYFQNEAQLEKSRLLSDRFSAERPKGSFSTLEIQRTEQGDSAMYLCASSRDRGNEKLFFGSGTQLSVL.

This chain uses TRBV7-2 with TRBJ2-7, with 8 bases identical to TRBD2. The CDR3 has 15 amino acids. CDR1 is SGHTA and CDR2 is FQGNSA in the germline V gene. V was clipped by 2 bases and J by 5 bases; unmatched bases: 8. The CDR3 DNA is TGTGCCAGCAGCTTATTCGGGGGGGCCGGCGACGAGCAGTACTTC. It specifies CASSLFGGAGDEQYF.

This clone was picked up one time. The same CDR3 arises from other DNA sequences in this sample as well. The chain couples TRBV5-1 to TRBJ2-5; TRBD2 is a possible D gene (5 bases). The ends were cut back, 1 base at V and 5 bases at J, with 15 bases in the middle. This CDR3 is built from 15 residues. Germline values: CDR1 SGHRS, CDR2 YFSETQ. For the CDR3, the DNA is TGCGCCAGCAGCTTGTCTGCAGGACTCGGGGAGACCCAGTACTTC. This codes for CASSLSAGLGETQYF.

V gene TRBV6-1 combines with J gene TRBJ2-7; TRBD1 agrees at 9 bases. The J segment lost 6 bases and the V segment lost 3 bases, leaving 6 bases of the junction unmatched. Germline-derived CDR1 and CDR2 are MNHNS and SASEGT. This CDR3 spans 14 amino acids. CDR3 in amino acids: CASSDNRGRSEQYF. The CDR3 DNA reads TGTGCCAGCAGTGATAACAGGGGGCGCTCCGAGCAGTACTTC.

The rearrangement joins TRBV19 to TRBJ2-3; 10 nucleotides agree with TRBD1. The CDR3 consists of 15 residues. Germline V gives CDR1 LNHDA, CDR2 SQIVND (reference sequence). V was pared by 4 bases and J by 4 bases, with 5 bases of the junction left unmatched. CDR3 nucleotides: TGTGCCAGTAGTAGAGGGACAGGGGCATCAGATACGCAGTATTTT. Protein product: CASSRGTGASDTQYF. Full variable domain (remainder filled in from reference TRBV19 and TRBJ2-3): DGGITQSPKYLFRKEGQNVTLSCEQNLNHDAMYWYRQDPGQGLRLIYYSQIVNDFQKGDIAEGYSVSREKKESFPLTVTSAQKNPTAFYLCASSRGTGASDTQYFGPGTRLTVL.

This clone was seen a handful of times. This sequence joins TRBV7-8 and TRBJ2-2; D remains unclear. The V end lost 1 base, the J end lost 6 bases, and 9 bases lay between the germline ends. CDR3 length: 14 residues. The germline V gene encodes CDR1 SGHVS and CDR2 FQNEAQ. The CDR3 nucleotides read TGTGCCAGCAGCTTAGGGCCAGCCCCCGGGGAGCTGTTTTTT. Translation gives CASSLGPAPGELFF.

The chain is built from TRBV19 and TRBJ1-1; TRBD1 aligns across 7 bases. The CDR3 is 15 amino acids. Germline assignment: CDR1 LNHDA and CDR2 SQIVND (reference sequence). Unmatched junction bases numbered 6, after V lost 4 bases and J lost 1 base. Here the CDR3 DNA reads TGTGCCAGTAGTAGATCCTCAGGGGGGAACACTGAAGCTTTCTTT. Its translation: CASSRSSGGNTEAFF.

The V and J genes are TRBV5-5 and TRBJ1-6, with TRBD1 identical over 12 bases. The CDR3 covers 17 residues. Looked up from germline, CDR1 is SGHKS and CDR2 is YYEKEE (reference sequence). The V segment lost 4 bases and the J segment 10 bases; nucleotides outside the gene matches: 12. CDR3 sequence: CASSAGDRGPGESPLHF. CDR3 coding DNA: TGTGCCAGCAGCGCCGGGGACAGGGGGCCAGGGGAGTCACCCCTCCACTTT.

The chain links TRBV27 to TRBJ1-1, with 7 positions matching TRBD1. V was clipped by 5 bases and J by 1 base; unmatched bases: 10. The CDR3 totals 16 residues. Germline CDR1 reads MNHEY; CDR2 reads SMNVEV (reference sequence). The CDR3 DNA is TGTGCCAGCAGTCGACAGCAGGGGACAGCGAACACTGAAGCTTTCTTT. Translation gives CASSRQQGTANTEAFF.

The chain couples TRBV5-4 to TRBJ1-2; D is unresolved. V was clipped by 4 bases and J by 7 bases, with 11 bases between them. Germline CDR1 and CDR2: SGHNT and YYREEE (reference sequence). The CDR3 contains 12 residues. The CDR3 protein is CASSTEGFGYTF. The CDR3 DNA reads TGTGCCAGCAGCACAGAAGGGTTTGGCTACACCTTC.